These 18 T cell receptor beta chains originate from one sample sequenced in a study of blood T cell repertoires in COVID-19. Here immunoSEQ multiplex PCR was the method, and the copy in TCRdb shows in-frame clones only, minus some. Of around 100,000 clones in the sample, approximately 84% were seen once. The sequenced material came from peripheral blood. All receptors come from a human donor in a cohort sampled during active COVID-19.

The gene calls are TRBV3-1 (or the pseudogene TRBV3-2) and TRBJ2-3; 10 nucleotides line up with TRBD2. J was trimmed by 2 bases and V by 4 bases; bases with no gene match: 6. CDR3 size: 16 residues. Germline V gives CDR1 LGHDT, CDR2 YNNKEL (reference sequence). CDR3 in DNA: TGTGCCAGCAGCCCGACTAGCGGGCAAGTCACAGATACGCAGTATTTT. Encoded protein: CASSPTSGQVTDTQYF.

The CDR3 DNA sequence: TGTGCCAGCAGACAGGACAGCAATCAGCCCCAGCATTTT. It translates to CASRQDSNQPQHF. This rearrangement joins TRBV6-5 to TRBJ1-5; tentatively, D is TRBD1 (5 bases). CDR3 size: 13 residues. Germline assignment: CDR1 MNHEY and CDR2 SVGAGI. Trimming shortened V by 6 bases and J by 1 base, and 7 bases separated the two germline ends.

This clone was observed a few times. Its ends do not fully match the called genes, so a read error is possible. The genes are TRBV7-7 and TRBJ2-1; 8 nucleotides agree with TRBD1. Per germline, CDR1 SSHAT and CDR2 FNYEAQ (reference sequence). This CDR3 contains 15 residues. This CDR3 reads CASSLGTGTYNEQFF. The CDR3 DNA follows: TGTGCTAGCAGCTTAGGGACAGGCACCTACAATGAGCAGTTCTTC.

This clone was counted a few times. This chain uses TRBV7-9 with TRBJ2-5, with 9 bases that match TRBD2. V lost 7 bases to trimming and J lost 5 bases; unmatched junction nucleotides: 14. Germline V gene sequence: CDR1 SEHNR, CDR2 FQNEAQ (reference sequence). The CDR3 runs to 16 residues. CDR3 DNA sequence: TGTGCCAGCACCATAAGCGGGGGGATCCTCGGGGAGACCCAGTACTTC. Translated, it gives CASTISGGILGETQYF. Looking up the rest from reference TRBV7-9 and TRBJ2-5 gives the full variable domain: DTGVSQNPRHKITKRGQNVTFRCDPISEHNRLYWYRQTLGQGPEFLTYFQNEAQLEKSRLLSDRFSAERPKGSFSTLEIQRTEQGDSAMYLCASTISGGILGETQYFGPGTRLLVL.

The CDR3 sequence is CASSWALAGGIEQYF. The CDR3 DNA is TGCGCCAGCAGCTGGGCGTTAGCGGGAGGGATTGAGCAGTACTTC. The V and J genes are TRBV5-1 and TRBJ2-7; 11 bases line up with TRBD2. The V gene's germline CDR1 is SGHRS and CDR2 YFSETQ. The CDR3 is 15 amino acids. Trimming at V came to 3 bases and at J to 7 bases, leaving 9 bases not matched to a gene.

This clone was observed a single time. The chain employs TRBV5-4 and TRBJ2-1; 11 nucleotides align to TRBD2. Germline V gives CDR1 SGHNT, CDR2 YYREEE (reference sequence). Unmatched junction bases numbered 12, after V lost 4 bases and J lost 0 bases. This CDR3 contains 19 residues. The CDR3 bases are TGTGCCAGCAGCGCGATGACTAGCGGGAAACCCCTCTCCTACAATGAGCAGTTCTTC. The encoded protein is CASSAMTSGKPLSYNEQFF. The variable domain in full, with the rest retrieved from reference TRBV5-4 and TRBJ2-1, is ETGVTQSPTHLIKTRGQQVTLRCSSQSGHNTVSWYQQALGQGPQFIFQYYREEENGRGNFPPRFSGLQFPNYSSELNVNALELDDSALYLCASSAMTSGKPLSYNEQFFGPGTRLTVL.

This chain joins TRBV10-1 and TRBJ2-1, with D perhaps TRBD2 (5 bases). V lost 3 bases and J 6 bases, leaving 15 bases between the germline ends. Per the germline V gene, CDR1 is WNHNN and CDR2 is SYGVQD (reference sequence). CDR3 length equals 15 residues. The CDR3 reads CASSDISLRGNEQFF. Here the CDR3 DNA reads TGCGCCAGCAGTGATATTTCCCTACGGGGCAATGAGCAGTTCTTC.

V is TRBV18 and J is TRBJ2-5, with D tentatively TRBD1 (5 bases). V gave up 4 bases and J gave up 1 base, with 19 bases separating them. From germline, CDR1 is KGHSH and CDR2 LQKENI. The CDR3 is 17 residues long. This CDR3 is CASSQMTPGQVQETQYF. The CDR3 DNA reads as TGTGCCAGCTCACAGATGACACCAGGGCAGGTCCAAGAGACCCAGTACTTC.

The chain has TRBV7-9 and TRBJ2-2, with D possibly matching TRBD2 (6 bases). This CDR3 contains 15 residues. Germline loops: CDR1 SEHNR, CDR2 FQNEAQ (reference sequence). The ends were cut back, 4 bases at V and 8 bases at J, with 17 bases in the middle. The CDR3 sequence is CASSSPLRRAGELFF. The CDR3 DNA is TGTGCCAGCAGCTCCCCTCTTAGGAGGGCTGGGGAGCTGTTTTTT.

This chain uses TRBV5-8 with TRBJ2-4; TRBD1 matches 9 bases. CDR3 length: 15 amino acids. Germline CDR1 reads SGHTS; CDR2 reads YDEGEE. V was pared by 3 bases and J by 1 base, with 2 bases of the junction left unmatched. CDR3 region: CASSSGTGAKNIQYF. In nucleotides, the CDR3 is TGTGCCAGCAGCTCCGGGACAGGGGCCAAAAACATTCAGTACTTC.

CDR3 loop: CASSGGAGASGVPQHF. The CDR3 nucleotides are TGTGCCAGCAGTGGGGGGGCAGGGGCGTCAGGGGTACCCCAGCATTTT. The chain combines TRBV28 with TRBJ1-5; perhaps TRBD1 as D (6 bases). The germline CDR1 and CDR2 sequences are MDHEN and SYDVKM. The ends were cut back, 5 bases at V and 10 bases at J, with 24 bases in the middle. The CDR3 extends over 16 amino acids.

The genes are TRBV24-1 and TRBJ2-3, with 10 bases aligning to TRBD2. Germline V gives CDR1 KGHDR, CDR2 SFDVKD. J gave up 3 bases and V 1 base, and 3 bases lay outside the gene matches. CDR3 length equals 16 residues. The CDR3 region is CATSDLAGGLTDTQYF. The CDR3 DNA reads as TGTGCCACCAGTGATTTAGCGGGAGGGCTGACAGATACGCAGTATTTT.

The CDR3 DNA is TGCAGCGTTGAAACCCTGGGACAGGGCCCTTACGAGCAGTACTTC. It is translated as CSVETLGQGPYEQYF. The V call is TRBV29-1, the J call TRBJ2-7, with 9 nucleotides matching TRBD1. There are 15 residues in the CDR3. CDR1 is SQVTM, CDR2 ANQGSEA, per germline. V was pared by 2 bases and J by 4 bases, with 9 bases of the junction left unmatched.

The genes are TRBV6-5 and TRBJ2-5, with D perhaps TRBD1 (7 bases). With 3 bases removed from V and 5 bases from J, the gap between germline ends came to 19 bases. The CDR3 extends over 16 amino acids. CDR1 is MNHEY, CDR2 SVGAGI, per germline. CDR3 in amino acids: CASSYEAGGGLETQYF. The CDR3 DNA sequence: TGTGCCAGCAGTTATGAGGCAGGGGGAGGTTTGGAGACCCAGTACTTC.

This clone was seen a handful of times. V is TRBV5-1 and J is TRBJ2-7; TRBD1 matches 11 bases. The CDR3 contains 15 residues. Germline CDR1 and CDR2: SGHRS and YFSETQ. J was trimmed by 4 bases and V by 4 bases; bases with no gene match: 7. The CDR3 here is CASSAGTGGNYEQYF. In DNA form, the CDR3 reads TGCGCCAGCAGCGCAGGGACAGGGGGGAATTACGAGCAGTACTTC.

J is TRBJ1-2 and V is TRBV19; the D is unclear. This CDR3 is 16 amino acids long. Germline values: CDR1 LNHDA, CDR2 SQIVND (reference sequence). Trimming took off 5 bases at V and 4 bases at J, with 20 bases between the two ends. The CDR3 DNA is TGTGCCAGTAGTGACGTCGGAGGAACGTCACCCTATGGCTACACCTTC. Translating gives CASSDVGGTSPYGYTF.

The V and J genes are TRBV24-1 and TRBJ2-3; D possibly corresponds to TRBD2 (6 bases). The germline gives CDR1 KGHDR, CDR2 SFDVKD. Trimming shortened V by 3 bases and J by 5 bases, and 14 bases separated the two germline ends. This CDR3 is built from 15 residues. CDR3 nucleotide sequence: TGTGCCACCAGTGATAAACGGGGCGGGGAAGATACGCAGTATTTT. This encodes CATSDKRGGEDTQYF.

The CDR3 sequence is CASRLAENTGELFF. Here the CDR3 DNA reads TGCGCCAGCAGATTAGCGGAGAACACCGGGGAGCTGTTTTTT. The chain is built from TRBV10-1 and TRBJ2-2; tentative D call: TRBD2 (6 bases). Trimming took 6 bases from V and 1 from J, leaving 9 bases between them. The CDR3 length is 14 residues. Per the germline V gene, CDR1 is WNHNN and CDR2 is SYGVQD (reference sequence).